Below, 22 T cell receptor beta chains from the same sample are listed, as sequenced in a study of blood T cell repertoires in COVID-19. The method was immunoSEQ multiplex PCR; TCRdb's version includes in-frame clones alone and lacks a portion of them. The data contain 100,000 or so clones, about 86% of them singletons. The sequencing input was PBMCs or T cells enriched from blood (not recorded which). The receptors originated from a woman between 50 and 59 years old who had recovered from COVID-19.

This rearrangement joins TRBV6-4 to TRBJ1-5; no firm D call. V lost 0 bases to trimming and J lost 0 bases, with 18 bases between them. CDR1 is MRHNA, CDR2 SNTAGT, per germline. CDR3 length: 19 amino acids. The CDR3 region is CASSDSRISGRDSNQPQHF. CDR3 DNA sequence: TGTGCCAGCAGTGACTCAAGGATCAGCGGCAGAGATAGCAATCAGCCCCAGCATTTT.

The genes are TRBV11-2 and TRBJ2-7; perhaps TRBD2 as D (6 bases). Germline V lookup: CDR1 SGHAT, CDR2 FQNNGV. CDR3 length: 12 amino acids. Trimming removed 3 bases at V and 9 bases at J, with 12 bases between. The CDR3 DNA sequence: TGTGCCAGCAGCTTCTCCTCGGAGGGGCAGTACTTC. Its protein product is CASSFSSEGQYF. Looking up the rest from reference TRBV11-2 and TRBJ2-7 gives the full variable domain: EAGVAQSPRYKIIEKRQSVAFWCNPISGHATLYWYQQILGQGPKLLIQFQNNGVVDDSQLPKDRFSAERLKGVDSTLKIQPAKLEDSAVYLCASSFSSEGQYFGPGTRLTVT.

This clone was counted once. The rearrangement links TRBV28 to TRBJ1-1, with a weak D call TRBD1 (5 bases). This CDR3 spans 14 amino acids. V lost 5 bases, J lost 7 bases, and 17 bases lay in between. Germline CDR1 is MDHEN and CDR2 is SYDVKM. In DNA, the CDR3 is TGTGCCAGCAGTGGACCGGGGGGGATCTATGAAGCTTTCTTT. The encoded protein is CASSGPGGIYEAFF.

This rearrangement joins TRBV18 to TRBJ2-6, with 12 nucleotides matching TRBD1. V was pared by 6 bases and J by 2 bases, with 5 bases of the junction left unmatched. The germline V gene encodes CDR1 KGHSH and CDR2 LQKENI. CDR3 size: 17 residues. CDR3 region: CASSQGTGGTGANVLTF. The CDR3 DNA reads TGTGCCAGCTCCCAGGGGACAGGGGGCACTGGGGCCAACGTCCTGACTTTC. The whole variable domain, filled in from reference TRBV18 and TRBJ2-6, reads NAGVMQNPRHLVRRRGQEARLRCSPMKGHSHVYWYRQLPEEGLKFMVYLQKENIIDESGMPKERFSAEFPKEGPSILRIQQVVRGDSAAYFCASSQGTGGTGANVLTFGAGSRLTVL.

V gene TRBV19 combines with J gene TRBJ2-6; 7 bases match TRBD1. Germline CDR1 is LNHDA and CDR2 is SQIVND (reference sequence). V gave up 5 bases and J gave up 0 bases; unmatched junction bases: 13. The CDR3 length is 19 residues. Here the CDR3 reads CASSQIKQGPSSGANVLTF. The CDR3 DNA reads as TGTGCCAGTAGTCAGATAAAACAGGGGCCCAGCTCTGGGGCCAACGTCCTGACTTTC.

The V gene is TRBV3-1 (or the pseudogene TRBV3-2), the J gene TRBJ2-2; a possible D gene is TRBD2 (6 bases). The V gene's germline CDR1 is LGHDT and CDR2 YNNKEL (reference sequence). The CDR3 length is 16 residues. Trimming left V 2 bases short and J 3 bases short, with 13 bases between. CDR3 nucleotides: TGTGCCAGCAGCCAACGTTCCGGGAGTCACACCGGGGAGCTGTTTTTT. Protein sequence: CASSQRSGSHTGELFF.

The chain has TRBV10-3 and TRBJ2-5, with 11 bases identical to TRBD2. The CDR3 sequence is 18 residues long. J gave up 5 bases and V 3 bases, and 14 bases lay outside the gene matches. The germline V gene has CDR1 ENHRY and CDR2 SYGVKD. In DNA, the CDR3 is TGTGCCATCAGTGACCAACTAGCGGGGGTCGACGCGGGGGAGACCCAGTACTTC. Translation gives CAISDQLAGVDAGETQYF.

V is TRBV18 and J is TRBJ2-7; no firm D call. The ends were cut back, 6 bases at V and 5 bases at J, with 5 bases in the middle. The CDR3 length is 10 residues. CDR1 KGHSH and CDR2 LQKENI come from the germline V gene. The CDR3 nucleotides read TGTGCCAGCTCCCTCCACGAGCAGTACTTC. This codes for CASSLHEQYF.

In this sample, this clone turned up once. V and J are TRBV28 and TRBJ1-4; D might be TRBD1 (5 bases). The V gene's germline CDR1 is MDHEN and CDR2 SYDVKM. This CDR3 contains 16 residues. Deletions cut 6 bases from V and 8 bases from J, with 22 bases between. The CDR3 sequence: CASRPGGVRGGEKLFF. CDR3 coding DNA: TGTGCCAGCAGGCCGGGGGGTGTTCGGGGAGGGGAAAAACTGTTTTTT.

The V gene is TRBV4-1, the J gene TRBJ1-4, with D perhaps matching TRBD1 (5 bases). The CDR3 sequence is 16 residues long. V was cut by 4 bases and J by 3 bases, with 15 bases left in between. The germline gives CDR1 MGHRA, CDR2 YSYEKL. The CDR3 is CASSPPDSSANEKLFF. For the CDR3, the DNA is TGCGCCAGCAGCCCACCCGACAGTTCGGCTAATGAAAAACTGTTTTTT.

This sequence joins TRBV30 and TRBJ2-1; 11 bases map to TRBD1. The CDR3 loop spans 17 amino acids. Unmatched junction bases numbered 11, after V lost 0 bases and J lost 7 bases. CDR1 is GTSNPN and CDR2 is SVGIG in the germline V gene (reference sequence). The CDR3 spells CAWSVLDGQGARNEQFF. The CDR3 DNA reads TGTGCCTGGAGTGTACTAGACGGACAGGGGGCACGGAATGAGCAGTTCTTC.

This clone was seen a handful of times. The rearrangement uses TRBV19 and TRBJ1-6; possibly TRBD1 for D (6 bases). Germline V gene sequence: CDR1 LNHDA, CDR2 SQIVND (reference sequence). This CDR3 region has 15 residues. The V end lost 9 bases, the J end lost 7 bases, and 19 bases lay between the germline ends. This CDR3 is CASAIGGQKNSPLHF. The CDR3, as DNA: TGTGCCAGCGCGATCGGAGGACAGAAGAATTCACCCCTCCACTTT.

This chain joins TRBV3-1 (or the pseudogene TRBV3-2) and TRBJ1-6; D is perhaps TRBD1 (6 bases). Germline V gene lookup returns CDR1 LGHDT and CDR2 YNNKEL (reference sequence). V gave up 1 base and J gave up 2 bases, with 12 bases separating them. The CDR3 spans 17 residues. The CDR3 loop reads CASSQGLGGPYNSPLHF. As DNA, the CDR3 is TGTGCCAGCAGCCAAGGGCTGGGGGGGCCCTATAATTCACCCCTCCACTTT.

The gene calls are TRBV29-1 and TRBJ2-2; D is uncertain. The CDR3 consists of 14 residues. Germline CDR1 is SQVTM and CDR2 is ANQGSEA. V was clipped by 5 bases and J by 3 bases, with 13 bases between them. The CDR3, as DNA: TGCAGCGTTTATACTTCCCGAGACACCGGGGAGCTGTTTTTT. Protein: CSVYTSRDTGELFF.

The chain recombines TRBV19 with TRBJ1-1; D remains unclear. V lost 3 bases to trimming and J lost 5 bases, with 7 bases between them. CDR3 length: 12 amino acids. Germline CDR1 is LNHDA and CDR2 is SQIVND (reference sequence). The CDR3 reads CASSIGQTEAFF. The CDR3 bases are TGTGCCAGTAGTATTGGGCAAACTGAAGCTTTCTTT.

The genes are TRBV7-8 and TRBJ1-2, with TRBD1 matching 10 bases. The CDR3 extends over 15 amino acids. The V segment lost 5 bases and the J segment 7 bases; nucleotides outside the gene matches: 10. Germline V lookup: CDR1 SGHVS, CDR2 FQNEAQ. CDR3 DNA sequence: TGTGCCAGCAGCCCTAGTGACAGGGGGCGCGGTGGCTACACCTTC. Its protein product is CASSPSDRGRGGYTF.

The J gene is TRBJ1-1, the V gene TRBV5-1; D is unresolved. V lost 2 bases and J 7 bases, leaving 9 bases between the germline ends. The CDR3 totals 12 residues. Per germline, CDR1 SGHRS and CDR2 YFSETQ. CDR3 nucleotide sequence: TGCGCCAGCAGCTTCGAGGGCGGTGAAGCTTTCTTT. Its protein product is CASSFEGGEAFF.

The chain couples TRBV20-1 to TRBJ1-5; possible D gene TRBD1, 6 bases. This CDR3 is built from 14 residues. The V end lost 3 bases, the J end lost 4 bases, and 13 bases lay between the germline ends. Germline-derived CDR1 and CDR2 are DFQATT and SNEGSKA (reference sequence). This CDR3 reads CSASVKGGNQPQHF. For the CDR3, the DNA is TGCAGTGCTAGTGTTAAGGGGGGGAATCAGCCCCAGCATTTT.

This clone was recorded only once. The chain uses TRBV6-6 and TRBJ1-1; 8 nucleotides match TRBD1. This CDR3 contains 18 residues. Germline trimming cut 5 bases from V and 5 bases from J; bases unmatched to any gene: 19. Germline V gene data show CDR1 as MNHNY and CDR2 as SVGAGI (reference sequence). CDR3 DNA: TGTGCCAGCAGTCTGGGGCCTTCAGGACAGGGTAGAAGGACTGAAGCTTTCTTT. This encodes CASSLGPSGQGRRTEAFF.

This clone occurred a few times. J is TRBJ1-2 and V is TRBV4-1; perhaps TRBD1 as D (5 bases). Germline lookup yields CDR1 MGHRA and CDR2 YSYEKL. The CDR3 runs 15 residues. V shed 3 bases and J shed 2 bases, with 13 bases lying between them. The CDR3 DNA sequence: TGCGCCAGCAGCCACGCCGGGACTGGAAACTATGGCTACACCTTC. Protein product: CASSHAGTGNYGYTF.

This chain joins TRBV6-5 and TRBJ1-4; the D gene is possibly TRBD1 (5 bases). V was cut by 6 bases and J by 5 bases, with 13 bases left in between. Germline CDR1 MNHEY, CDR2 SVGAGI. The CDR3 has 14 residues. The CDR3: CASRRGGDNEKLFF. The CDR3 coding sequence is TGTGCCAGCAGGAGGGGAGGGGACAATGAAAAACTGTTTTTT.

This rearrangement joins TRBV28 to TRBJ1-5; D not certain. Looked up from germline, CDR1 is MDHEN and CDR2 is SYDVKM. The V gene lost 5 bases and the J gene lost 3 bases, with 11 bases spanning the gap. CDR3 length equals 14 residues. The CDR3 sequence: CASSRRQTNQPQHF. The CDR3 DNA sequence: TGTGCCAGCAGTCGCAGACAAACCAATCAGCCCCAGCATTTT.